A single sample gave rise to the 20 T cell receptor beta chains below, sequenced in a study of PD-1 blockade in classical Hodgkin lymphoma. Repertoires were generated with immunoSEQ multiplex PCR, while TCRdb's copy carries only in-frame clones and drops some. The sample holds 20,000 to 30,000 clones, approximately 69% seen once. Every patient was affected by relapse after autologous stem cell transplantation, while exposure to brentuximab vedotin was not uniform. Sequencing was performed on peripheral blood mononuclear cells (PBMCs), taken at baseline. Every receptor here comes from a human donor with classical Hodgkin lymphoma.

The chain combines TRBV5-6 with TRBJ2-5; D is uncertain. V was trimmed by 0 bases and J by 0 bases, leaving 6 bases between them. CDR3 length equals 14 residues. Germline CDR1 is SGHDT and CDR2 is YYEEEE. The CDR3 loop is CASSLAAYQETQYF. As DNA, the CDR3 is TGTGCCAGCAGCTTGGCCGCGTACCAAGAGACCCAGTACTTC.

As to this clone: Sequence at one end of the junction differs from germline and may be a read error. The rearrangement joins TRBV6-5 to TRBJ1-1; 8 bases agree with TRBD1. There are 15 residues in the CDR3. The V gene's germline CDR1 is MNHEY and CDR2 SVGAGI. CDR3 DNA: TGTGCCGGCAGTTACTCGCAGGGGGCGACCACTGAAGCTTTCTTT. This gives the protein CAGSYSQGATTEAFF.

V usage is TRBV11-2 and J usage is TRBJ2-7; D unresolved. V lost 0 bases and J 4 bases, leaving 7 bases between the germline ends. The CDR3 runs to 13 residues. Germline V gene data show CDR1 as SGHAT and CDR2 as FQNNGV. CDR3 nucleotide sequence: TGTGCCAGCAGCTTAGAATATACTTACGAGCAGTACTTC. It translates to CASSLEYTYEQYF.

This clone was found once. CDR3 sequence (DNA): TGCAGCGAACGGATTAGCACAGATACGCAGTATTTT. Translated: CSERISTDTQYF. V and J are TRBV29-1 and TRBJ2-3; D is ambiguous. V was shortened by 7 bases and J by 0 bases, with 8 bases between the two germline ends. Germline CDR1 and CDR2: SQVTM and ANQGSEA. CDR3 length: 12 residues.

This clone was seen once. The chain employs TRBV10-3 and TRBJ2-1; 13 bases fit TRBD2. CDR1 and CDR2 from the germline V gene are ENHRY and SYGVKD. Trimming at V came to 7 bases and at J to 9 bases, leaving 12 bases not matched to a gene. This CDR3 is built from 16 residues. CDR3 amino acids: CAIIKTSGGPLREQFF. The CDR3 nucleotides are TGTGCCATCATAAAGACTAGCGGGGGGCCGCTGCGTGAGCAGTTCTTC.

The J gene is TRBJ1-4, the V gene TRBV15, with a weak D call TRBD1 (6 bases). Per the germline V gene, CDR1 is LNHNV and CDR2 is YYDKDF (reference sequence). This CDR3 region has 17 residues. The V end was cut by 5 bases, the J end by 0 bases, with 16 bases between. CDR3 sequence: CATSRSRGSTTNEKLFF. CDR3 DNA: TGTGCCACCAGCCGGTCCAGGGGATCCACAACTAATGAAAAACTGTTTTTT.

This chain uses TRBV28 with TRBJ2-5; 11 nucleotides align to TRBD2. Germline assignment: CDR1 MDHEN and CDR2 SYDVKM. The CDR3 has 16 residues. With 4 bases clipped from V and 5 bases from J, the junction kept 9 bases outside the gene matches. The CDR3 is CASSSLIAGGPETQYF. CDR3 bases: TGTGCCAGCAGTTCATTGATAGCGGGGGGGCCGGAGACCCAGTACTTC.

V gene TRBV28 combines with J gene TRBJ1-5; D unresolved. Trimming removed 2 bases at V and 9 bases at J, with 17 bases between. The length of the CDR3 is 15 residues. Germline CDR1 MDHEN, CDR2 SYDVKM. CDR3 protein: CASSLRAGDSTPQHF. CDR3 DNA: TGTGCCAGCAGTTTAAGGGCGGGTGACTCCACGCCCCAGCATTTT.

The rearrangement uses TRBV7-2 and TRBJ2-1; D is possibly TRBD2 (6 bases). The V end lost 5 bases, the J end lost 9 bases, and 14 bases lay between the germline ends. The CDR3 has 13 amino acids. Per the germline V gene, CDR1 is SGHTA and CDR2 is FQGNSA. The CDR3 protein is CASSKRSGPEQFF. The CDR3 DNA reads TGTGCCAGCAGCAAAAGGAGCGGGCCTGAGCAGTTCTTC. Based on the CDR3 plus reference TRBV7-2 and TRBJ2-1, the full variable domain is GAGVSQSPSNKVTEKGKDVELRCDPISGHTALYWYRQSLGQGLEFLIYFQGNSAPDKSGLPSDRFSAERTGGSVSTLTIQRTQQEDSAVYLCASSKRSGPEQFFGPGTRLTVL.

This chain uses TRBV19 with TRBJ1-5; 8 bases are a match to TRBD1. V gave up 0 bases and J gave up 4 bases; unmatched junction bases: 8. CDR1 is LNHDA and CDR2 is SQIVND in the germline V gene (reference sequence). The CDR3 totals 17 residues. The CDR3 nucleotides are TGTGCCAGTAGTATAGATCGGGACAGGTTACTTAATCAGCCCCAGCATTTT. Its protein product is CASSIDRDRLLNQPQHF.

The chain has TRBV28 and TRBJ2-5; 7 nucleotides match TRBD2. Germline trimming cut 5 bases from V and 4 bases from J; bases unmatched to any gene: 7. The CDR3 is made up of 14 amino acids. The germline CDR1 and CDR2 sequences are MDHEN and SYDVKM. CDR3 coding DNA: TGTGCCAGCAGTCCCACGGGAGGCCCAGAGACCCAGTACTTC. This translates into CASSPTGGPETQYF.

The rearrangement uses TRBV19 and TRBJ2-7; D is undetermined. CDR1 is LNHDA and CDR2 is SQIVND in the germline V gene (reference sequence). The CDR3 consists of 11 residues. Trimming shortened V by 6 bases and J by 3 bases, and 6 bases separated the two germline ends. The DNA for the CDR3 is TGTGCCAGTAGGTTTGGCTACGAGCAGTACTTC. This translates into CASRFGYEQYF.

The chain couples TRBV4-1 to TRBJ2-7, with D possibly TRBD1 on 7 matching bases. This CDR3 is built from 16 residues. Germline assignment: CDR1 MGHRA and CDR2 YSYEKL. The V and J ends lost 0 bases and 7 bases respectively, with 19 bases between them. CDR3 coding DNA: TGCGCCAGCAGCCAAGATCCCCAGACAGGGACTTTGGAGCAGTACTTC. Amino acid sequence: CASSQDPQTGTLEQYF.

The chain recombines TRBV9 with TRBJ1-6; no clear D. The CDR3 sequence is 14 residues long. The germline V and J ends were trimmed by 2 bases and 7 bases, with 10 bases remaining between them. Per germline, CDR1 SGDLS and CDR2 YYNGEE. Written as DNA, the CDR3 is TGTGCCAGCAGCGTCGAAGCATTAAATTCACCCCTCCACTTT. This codes for CASSVEALNSPLHF.

The rearrangement links TRBV28 to TRBJ1-3; D not resolved. V lost 3 bases, J lost 3 bases, and 15 bases lay in between. Germline loops: CDR1 MDHEN, CDR2 SYDVKM. The CDR3 has 16 amino acids. CDR3 in DNA: TGTGCCAGCAGTTTCCGCCCGGAGGGAGGTGGAAACACCATATATTTT. Protein product: CASSFRPEGGGNTIYF.

The V gene is TRBV19, the J gene TRBJ2-5, with D uncertain. From germline, CDR1 is LNHDA and CDR2 SQIVND (reference sequence). Trimming cost V 3 bases and J 5 bases, with 10 bases left between them. The CDR3 totals 13 residues. CDR3 nucleotides: TGTGCCAGTAGTATCTCCGGGCAGGAGACCCAGTACTTC. Translated, it gives CASSISGQETQYF.

By proportion, this clone is medium-sized. The chain combines TRBV4-1 with TRBJ1-5; D is unclear. V lost 3 bases and J 6 bases, leaving 9 bases between the germline ends. This CDR3 is 13 amino acids long. Germline assignment: CDR1 MGHRA and CDR2 YSYEKL. The CDR3 is CASSQGSAQPQHF. CDR3 nucleotides: TGCGCCAGCAGCCAGGGGAGCGCTCAGCCCCAGCATTTT.

The genes are TRBV7-9 and TRBJ1-6; D ambiguous. Germline CDR1 reads SEHNR; CDR2 reads FQNEAQ (reference sequence). V was cut by 3 bases and J by 7 bases, with 7 bases left in between. CDR3 length: 13 residues. The CDR3 is CASSFGENSPLHF. The DNA of the CDR3 is TGTGCCAGCAGCTTCGGAGAAAATTCACCCCTCCACTTT.

This clone was recorded a few times. The chain couples TRBV21-1 to TRBJ2-1. TRBV21-1 constitutes a pseudogene. The CDR3 contains 17 residues. CDR3 in amino acids: CASSKVDSTDTYNEQFF. CDR3 DNA: TGTGCCAGCAGCAAAGTTGATTCGACTGACACCTACAATGAGCAGTTCTTC.

The V and J genes are TRBV7-9 and TRBJ1-2, with 8 bases that match TRBD1. Germline values: CDR1 SEHNR, CDR2 FQNEAQ (reference sequence). J gave up 1 base and V 5 bases, and 9 bases lay outside the gene matches. This CDR3 spans 16 amino acids. CDR3 region: CASSLAPDRDNYGYTF. The CDR3 DNA sequence: TGTGCCAGCAGCCTGGCTCCGGACAGGGATAACTATGGCTACACCTTC.